A selection of T cell receptor beta chains follows, all from one sample in a study of blood T cell repertoires in COVID-19. The method was immunoSEQ multiplex PCR; TCRdb's version includes in-frame clones alone and lacks a portion of them. The table shows 130,000 to 150,000 clones, with roughly 89% occurring only once. Material: peripheral blood. Receptors were obtained from a human donor in a cohort sampled during active COVID-19. Each CDR3 is given with its conserved first and last residue. The D gene is left open where the match is weak. For some rows the clone size is stated as once, few or many, or as a class when expanded; others skip it.

v_call	d_call	clone_size	j_call	cdr3_aa	cdr3_nt
TRBV30	-	-	TRBJ1-1	CAWGNRVKRTEAFF	TGTGCCTGGGGGAACAGGGTCAAAAGGACTGAAGCTTTCTTT
TRBV7-6	-	-	TRBJ2-2	CASSDLTGELFF	TGTGCCAGCAGCGATCTAACTGGGGAGCTGTTTTTT
TRBV4-1	TRBD2	-	TRBJ2-7	CASSQSVTGGGRYEQYF	TGCGCCAGCAGCCAATCTGTGACCGGGGGGGGCCGCTACGAGCAGTACTTC
TRBV5-1	-	-	TRBJ2-2	CASSLGGHNTGELFF	TGCGCCAGCAGCTTGGGGGGACACAACACCGGGGAGCTGTTTTTT
TRBV6-2/TRBV6-3	-	few	TRBJ1-6	CASSYPRGGGNSPLHF	TGTGCCAGCAGTTACCCCCGTGGAGGAGGGAATTCACCCCTCCACTTT
TRBV11-2	TRBD1	-	TRBJ2-7	CASSLESRAGGGNEQYF	TGTGCCAGCAGCTTAGAAAGTAGGGCAGGGGGCGGTAACGAGCAGTACTTC
TRBV3-1/TRBV3-2	TRBD1	-	TRBJ2-2	CASSHPNGTGNTGELFF	TGTGCCAGCAGCCATCCCAACGGGACAGGGAACACCGGGGAGCTGTTTTTT
TRBV3-1/TRBV3-2	-	-	TRBJ2-7	CASSQLTRGLAGYEQYF	TGTGCCAGCAGCCAATTGACTAGGGGGCTAGCGGGCTACGAGCAGTACTTC
TRBV9	TRBD1	-	TRBJ1-5	CASSGRTGPNQPQHF	TGTGCCAGCAGCGGTAGGACAGGTCCCAATCAGCCCCAGCATTTT
TRBV6-5	TRBD2	-	TRBJ2-1	CATLRTSGPYNEQFF	TGTGCCACCCTTAGGACTAGCGGGCCCTACAATGAGCAGTTCTTC
TRBV11-3	TRBD1	-	TRBJ1-2	CASSPGTGGVISF	TGTGCCAGCAGCCCAGGGACAGGGGGCGTTATCTCCTTC
TRBV5-6	-	-	TRBJ2-7	CASSLTDRDYEQYF	TGTGCCAGCAGCTTGACGGACAGAGACTACGAGCAGTACTTC
TRBV7-3	TRBD2	-	TRBJ2-1	CASSLSGGAHNEQFF	TGTGCCAGCAGCTTAAGCGGGGGGGCCCACAATGAGCAGTTCTTC
TRBV5-4	-	-	TRBJ2-3	CASSLEQHSTDTQYF	TGTGCCAGCAGCTTGGAACAGCATAGCACAGATACGCAGTATTTT
TRBV10-3	TRBD1	-	TRBJ1-1	CAISTGGSRRNTEAFF	TGTGCCATCAGTACAGGGGGCTCCCGCCGGAACACTGAAGCTTTCTTT
TRBV9	-	-	TRBJ2-5	CASSVGAGNDLETQYF	TGTGCCAGCAGCGTAGGTGCAGGCAATGATTTAGAGACCCAGTACTTC
TRBV29-1	TRBD1	once	TRBJ1-5	CSVKATGTSNQPQHF	TGCAGCGTTAAGGCGACAGGGACTAGCAATCAGCCCCAGCATTTT
TRBV9	TRBD2	-	TRBJ2-7	CASSAGLGETYEQYF	TGTGCCAGCAGCGCCGGACTAGGAGAGACCTACGAGCAGTACTTC
TRBV6-1	TRBD1	-	TRBJ1-5	CASSEGDRRNQPQHF	TGTGCCAGCAGTGAGGGGGACAGACGTAATCAGCCCCAGCATTTT
TRBV7-2	TRBD1	-	TRBJ2-7	CASSRTGDLYEQYF	TGTGCCAGCAGCCGTACAGGGGACCTCTACGAGCAGTACTTC
TRBV6-6	-	-	TRBJ2-1	CASSPEGGVNNEQFF	TGTGCCAGCAGCCCGGAGGGGGGGGTTAATAATGAGCAGTTCTTC
TRBV6-6	-	-	TRBJ1-4	CASSVDRTNEKLFF	TGTGCCAGCAGCGTGGACAGAACTAATGAAAAACTGTTTTTT
TRBV5-4	TRBD2	once	TRBJ2-1	CASKGTSGGYNEQFF	TGTGCCAGCAAAGGGACTAGCGGGGGGTACAATGAGCAGTTCTTC
TRBV2	-	-	TRBJ1-6	CASNRDKNSPLHF	TGTGCCAGCAACCGGGACAAAAATTCACCCCTCCACTTT